One and the same sample provided the 32 T cell receptor beta chains below, sequenced in a study of CD8 T cells in ankylosing spondylitis. Study outcomes and limitations: Seven or eight highly homologous variants formed a TCR beta motif that appeared characteristic of ankylosing spondylitis blood.

TCRdb re-derived calls from the 5' RACE reads in MiXCR, one entry per CDR3 protein. This table holds about 330,000 distinct CDR3 sequences, 8% found once. No antigen has been identified for these receptors. The sequenced material came from blood, either unsorted or a sorted T cell fraction (not recorded which). The origin of the receptors is a male donor with ankylosing spondylitis.

In this sample, this clonotype turned up a few times. The rearrangement links TRBV7-8 to TRBJ2-5; a possible D gene is TRBD1 (6 bases). This CDR3 comprises 12 residues. V was clipped by 4 bases and J by 9 bases, with 12 bases between them. Germline loops: CDR1 SGHVS, CDR2 FQNEAQ. In DNA, the CDR3 is TGTGCCAGCAGCTCTCACAGGGAACCCCAGTACTTC. This translates into CASSSHREPQYF.

The V gene is TRBV12-3 or TRBV12-4, the J gene TRBJ1-1; 8 nucleotides line up with TRBD1. The ends lost 6 bases at V and 5 bases at J; junction bases unmatched: 11. The CDR3 length is 15 residues. The CDR3 protein is CASSVQAGGRTEAFF. The CDR3 nucleotides read TGTGCCAGCAGCGTCCAGGCAGGGGGCCGGACTGAAGCTTTCTTT.

This clonotype has more than one count but fewer than ten. The chain employs TRBV29-1 and TRBJ2-7; 11 bases are a match to TRBD2. CDR1 is SQVTM, CDR2 ANQGSEA, per germline. CDR3 length: 18 residues. Trimming cost V 1 base and J 9 bases; bases outside gene matches: 20. DNA of the CDR3: TGCAGCGTTGAAGGGTTCTTAACCTCTAGCGGGAGGCTCCCAGGGCAGTACTTC. Its translation: CSVEGFLTSSGRLPGQYF.

This clonotype has just a few counts. The V call is TRBV20-1, the J call TRBJ2-1; 9 bases match TRBD2. The CDR3 is 14 amino acids. Germline V gene sequence: CDR1 DFQATT, CDR2 SNEGSKA (reference sequence). Germline trimming cut 3 bases from V and 7 bases from J; bases unmatched to any gene: 7. CDR3 amino acids: CSASVTSGLNEQFF. For the CDR3, the DNA is TGCAGTGCTAGCGTGACTAGCGGACTTAATGAGCAGTTCTTC.

V gene TRBV28 combines with J gene TRBJ2-1; 10 bases agree with TRBD1. The V gene's germline CDR1 is MDHEN and CDR2 SYDVKM. The CDR3 sequence is 14 residues long. The junction had 8 bases not matched to a gene; V was cut back by 3 bases and J by 12 bases. Written as DNA, the CDR3 is TGTGCCAGCAGTTTGCCGGGACAGGGGTACGGGCAGTTCTTC. Amino acid sequence: CASSLPGQGYGQFF.

The chain has TRBV24-1 and TRBJ2-5; the match to TRBD2 covers 8 bases. Germline lookup yields CDR1 KGHDR and CDR2 SFDVKD. The CDR3 loop spans 16 amino acids. J was trimmed by 2 bases and V by 3 bases; bases with no gene match: 7. The CDR3 DNA sequence: TGTGCCACCAGTGATCCCGGGACTAGTCCGCAAGAGACCCAGTACTTC. This codes for CATSDPGTSPQETQYF.

The chain employs TRBV28 and TRBJ2-1; 7 nucleotides match TRBD2. The CDR3 totals 16 residues. Germline V lookup: CDR1 MDHEN, CDR2 SYDVKM. With 3 bases clipped from V and 5 bases from J, the junction kept 10 bases outside the gene matches. As DNA, the CDR3 is TGTGCCAGCAGTTTTGGCGGGACTATTAAGGACAATGAGCAGTTCTTC. Translation: CASSFGGTIKDNEQFF.

This clonotype has only a few counts. J is TRBJ2-3 and V is TRBV2, with 11 bases matching TRBD2. The CDR3 runs 15 residues. The junction had 3 bases not matched to a gene; V was cut back by 6 bases and J by 1 base. CDR1 and CDR2 from the germline V gene are SNHLY and FYNNEI. The CDR3 nucleotides read TGTGCCAGCAGCAAACTAGCGGGAGGCACAGATACGCAGTATTTT. Its protein is CASSKLAGGTDTQYF.

The chain recombines TRBV11-2 with TRBJ2-1; D remains unclear. Germline V lookup: CDR1 SGHAT, CDR2 FQNNGV. The germline V and J ends were trimmed by 1 base and 6 bases, with 13 bases remaining between them. CDR3 size: 15 residues. Written as DNA, the CDR3 is TGTGCCAGCAGCTTAGCCGGCGGTGGGGTCAATGAGCAGTTCTTC. Translation gives CASSLAGGGVNEQFF. Together with reference TRBV11-2 and TRBJ2-1, the CDR3 gives the full variable domain: EAGVAQSPRYKIIEKRQSVAFWCNPISGHATLYWYQQILGQGPKLLIQFQNNGVVDDSQLPKDRFSAERLKGVDSTLKIQPAKLEDSAVYLCASSLAGGGVNEQFFGPGTRLTVL.

This clonotype was picked up many times. V gene TRBV24-1 combines with J gene TRBJ2-5; possibly TRBD2 for D (7 bases). V was shortened by 0 bases and J by 4 bases, with 11 bases between the two germline ends. CDR1 and CDR2 (germline): KGHDR, SFDVKD. The length of the CDR3 is 15 residues. The CDR3 sequence: CATSDLRGGGETQYF. CDR3 bases: TGTGCCACCAGTGATTTGAGGGGGGGCGGAGAGACCCAGTACTTC.

In this sample, this clonotype turned up many times. The chain combines TRBV11-2 with TRBJ1-1, with D maybe TRBD1 (5 bases). Germline V gives CDR1 SGHAT, CDR2 FQNNGV. V lost 1 base and J lost 2, with 8 bases in between. The CDR3 loop spans 14 amino acids. The CDR3 region has the DNA TGTGCCAGCAGCTTAGCGAGGGGTAACACTGAAGCTTTCTTT. Amino acids: CASSLARGNTEAFF.

This clonotype was picked up many times. The chain is built from TRBV6-1 and TRBJ2-1; D unresolved. Germline assignment: CDR1 MNHNS and CDR2 SASEGT. The CDR3 loop spans 15 amino acids. Trimming left V 4 bases short and J 0 bases short, with 10 bases between. CDR3 nucleotide sequence: TGTGCCAGCAGTGTTGAACGTGGCTCCTACAATGAGCAGTTCTTC. Amino acids: CASSVERGSYNEQFF.

This clonotype has at least ten counts. CDR3 protein: CSVVFAGRDYGYTF. For the CDR3, the DNA is TGCAGCGTTGTTTTCGCAGGGAGGGACTATGGCTACACCTTC. This sequence joins TRBV29-1 and TRBJ1-2; a possible D gene is TRBD1 (5 bases). The V gene lost 4 bases and the J gene lost 3 bases, with 15 bases spanning the gap. Per the germline V gene, CDR1 is SQVTM and CDR2 is ANQGSEA. CDR3 length: 14 amino acids.

This clonotype was seen ten or more times. CDR3: CASSQVVFQSTRYNEQFF. In nucleotides, the CDR3 is TGTGCCAGCAGCCAAGTGGTGTTCCAGTCAACCCGGTACAATGAGCAGTTCTTC. V is TRBV3-1 and J is TRBJ2-1; D gene unclear. The V end lost 1 base, the J end lost 4 bases, and 20 bases lay between the germline ends. In germline, CDR1 is LGHDT, CDR2 YNNKEL (reference sequence). The CDR3 is made up of 18 amino acids.

Regarding this clonotype: The junction and the germline gene differ at one end; a read error may be behind it. The chain carries TRBV9 and TRBJ2-5; no reliable D call. The germline V gene has CDR1 SGDLS and CDR2 YYNGEE. The CDR3 runs 15 residues. The CDR3 reads CASSPSARSREAQYF. The CDR3 DNA reads TGTGCCAGCAGCCCCTCAGCGAGATCAAGAGAGGCCCAGTACTTC.

This clonotype was found a few times. This chain connects TRBV11-2 to TRBJ2-7, with 8 bases fitting TRBD2. Germline lookup yields CDR1 SGHAT and CDR2 FQNNGV. V was pared by 5 bases and J by 3 bases, with 6 bases of the junction left unmatched. The CDR3 runs 14 residues. The DNA for the CDR3 is TGTGCCAGCAGCCCTATAGCGGGATTCTACGAGCAGTACTTC. Protein: CASSPIAGFYEQYF. Together with reference TRBV11-2 and TRBJ2-7, the CDR3 gives the full variable domain: EAGVAQSPRYKIIEKRQSVAFWCNPISGHATLYWYQQILGQGPKLLIQFQNNGVVDDSQLPKDRFSAERLKGVDSTLKIQPAKLEDSAVYLCASSPIAGFYEQYFGPGTRLTVT.

In this sample, this clonotype turned up many times. This chain joins TRBV6-2 or TRBV6-3 and TRBJ2-2, with 11 bases matching TRBD2. Germline values: CDR1 MNHEY, CDR2 SVGEGT. This CDR3 region has 16 residues. Trimming took 7 bases from V and 5 from J; bases not matched to a gene: 9. This CDR3 is CASIPRRLAGTGELFF. CDR3 nucleotides: TGTGCCAGCATACCGAGAAGACTAGCGGGAACCGGGGAGCTGTTTTTT.

In this sample, this clonotype turned up a few times. This chain joins TRBV6-5 and TRBJ1-1; D is perhaps TRBD1 (5 bases). Germline assignment: CDR1 MNHEY and CDR2 SVGAGI. The V gene lost 0 bases and the J gene lost 2 bases, with 10 bases spanning the gap. The CDR3 contains 15 residues. The CDR3 nucleotides read TGTGCCAGCAGTTACTCTGGGGGACCAAACACTGAAGCTTTCTTT. Its protein product is CASSYSGGPNTEAFF.

There are a few counts of this clonotype. This chain connects TRBV5-6 to TRBJ2-1, with 14 bases matching TRBD2. Germline values: CDR1 SGHDT, CDR2 YYEEEE. This CDR3 comprises 16 residues. Germline trimming cut 3 bases from V and 8 bases from J; bases unmatched to any gene: 7. CDR3 in amino acids: CASSSGTSGSTHEQFF. The CDR3, as DNA: TGTGCCAGCAGCTCCGGGACTAGCGGGAGTACCCATGAGCAGTTCTTC. The whole variable domain, remainder taken from reference TRBV5-6 and TRBJ2-1, is DAGVTQSPTHLIKTRGQQVTLRCSPKSGHDTVSWYQQALGQGPQFIFQYYEEEERQRGNFPDRFSGHQFPNYSSELNVNALLLGDSALYLCASSSGTSGSTHEQFFGPGTRLTVL.

In its sample, this clonotype was seen a few times. V gene TRBV28 combines with J gene TRBJ2-1; D call uncertain. The V and J ends lost 4 bases and 3 bases respectively, with 7 bases between them. Germline V lookup: CDR1 MDHEN, CDR2 SYDVKM. The CDR3 loop spans 13 amino acids. In DNA, the CDR3 is TGTGCCAGCAGTTCTCAGTACTACAATGAGCAGTTCTTC. It is translated as CASSSQYYNEQFF.

This clonotype occurred a few times. J is TRBJ2-2 and V is TRBV29-1; D not certain. The V end was cut by 4 bases, the J end by 0 bases, with 9 bases between. Germline V gene sequence: CDR1 SQVTM, CDR2 ANQGSEA. CDR3 length: 14 amino acids. CDR3 residues: CSVGWGTNTGELFF. CDR3 DNA sequence: TGCAGCGTTGGTTGGGGTACGAACACCGGGGAGCTGTTTTTT.

The genes are TRBV19 and TRBJ1-1; tentatively, D is TRBD1 (6 bases). CDR1 and CDR2 (germline): LNHDA, SQIVND (reference sequence). V dropped 7 bases and J dropped 1 base, with 16 bases sitting between them. The CDR3 is 15 residues long. For the CDR3, the DNA is TGTGCCAGTATCCCGGGGGGGGCATGGAACACTGAAGCTTTCTTT. This gives the protein CASIPGGAWNTEAFF.

This chain joins TRBV13 and TRBJ1-1, with unresolved D. Germline assignment: CDR1 PRHDT and CDR2 FYEKMQ (reference sequence). Between the trimmed V and J ends, which lost 1 base and 4 bases, there was a span of 10 bases. The CDR3 sequence is 14 residues long. In DNA form, the CDR3 reads TGTGCCAGCAGCTTAGACACGGTGATCACTGAAGCTTTCTTT. This gives the protein CASSLDTVITEAFF.

This rearrangement joins TRBV28 to TRBJ2-7; the D call may be TRBD1 or TRBD2 (5 bases each). The germline V gene encodes CDR1 MDHEN and CDR2 SYDVKM. CDR3 size: 14 residues. The ends were cut back, 7 bases at V and 5 bases at J, with 18 bases in the middle. DNA for the CDR3: TGTGCCAGCACCCCGGGGCAGGCAAGGCACGAGCAGTACTTC. Its protein product is CASTPGQARHEQYF.

This clonotype appeared a few times. This chain joins TRBV3-1 and TRBJ2-7; the D is unclear. The V end was cut by 3 bases, the J end by 1 base, with 4 bases between. There are 12 residues in the CDR3. Germline assignment: CDR1 LGHDT and CDR2 YNNKEL (reference sequence). CDR3 coding DNA: TGTGCCAGCAGCCAGAGGTCCTACGAGCAGTACTTC. Encoded protein: CASSQRSYEQYF.

This chain uses TRBV11-2 with TRBJ2-3; D is unresolved. The CDR3 consists of 15 residues. From germline, CDR1 is SGHAT and CDR2 FQNNGV. Trimming stripped 7 bases from V and 0 bases from J, with 14 bases between. The CDR3 spells CASTPGSSSTDTQYF. CDR3 nucleotide sequence: TGTGCCAGCACCCCTGGGTCTTCTAGCACAGATACGCAGTATTTT.

The J gene is TRBJ1-2, the V gene TRBV7-9; 7 positions agree with TRBD1. This CDR3 comprises 13 residues. The J segment lost 8 bases and the V segment lost 6 bases, leaving 9 bases of the junction unmatched. The germline gives CDR1 SEHNR, CDR2 FQNEAQ (reference sequence). The CDR3 bases are TGTGCCAGCAGGGATGACAGGGCGGTCGGCTACACCTTC. Its protein is CASRDDRAVGYTF.

This clonotype came up many times. The rearrangement joins TRBV21-1 to TRBJ1-5; the listed D gene, TRBD1, was not tested against the DNA. TRBV21-1 is tagged as a pseudogene. There are 17 residues in the CDR3. CDR3 bases: TGTGCCAGCAGCAAATTTCGGCGAACAGGGAGCAATCAGCCCCAGCATTTT. The encoded protein is CASSKFRRTGSNQPQHF.

This clonotype has at least ten counts. The chain joins TRBV5-4 to TRBJ2-1; D may match TRBD1 or TRBD2 (5 bases each). With 0 bases removed from V and 8 bases from J, the gap between germline ends came to 9 bases. The CDR3 sequence is 13 residues long. Germline V gene sequence: CDR1 SGHNT, CDR2 YYREEE (reference sequence). The CDR3 reads CASSLARGYEQFF. For the CDR3, the DNA is TGTGCCAGCAGCTTGGCCCGGGGCTATGAGCAGTTCTTC.

This clonotype was seen ten or more times. The gene calls are TRBV6-1 and TRBJ2-5; D is ambiguous. Trimming took off 5 bases at V and 4 bases at J, with 14 bases between the two ends. There are 14 residues in the CDR3. Germline values: CDR1 MNHNS, CDR2 SASEGT. Here the CDR3 reads CASSPLVLGETQYF. CDR3 in DNA: TGTGCCAGCAGTCCGCTAGTATTGGGAGAGACCCAGTACTTC.

This clonotype showed up many times. The chain joins TRBV20-1 to TRBJ2-1; D is undetermined. Trimming took off 5 bases at V and 5 bases at J, with 13 bases between the two ends. The CDR3 spans 13 residues. CDR1 and CDR2 (germline): DFQATT, SNEGSKA (reference sequence). The CDR3 DNA reads TGCAGTGCTCCCTTGTCGCCCCACAATGAGCAGTTCTTC. It encodes CSAPLSPHNEQFF.

This sequence joins TRBV9 and TRBJ1-3; TRBD1 might be the D (5 bases). Per germline, CDR1 SGDLS and CDR2 YYNGEE. V was shortened by 0 bases and J by 0 bases, with 7 bases between the two germline ends. The CDR3 has 15 residues. Written as DNA, the CDR3 is TGTGCCAGCAGCGTAGAGGGGATCTCTGGAAACACCATATATTTT. Residues: CASSVEGISGNTIYF.